This T cell receptor (beta chain) was identified in a study of blood T cell repertoires in COVID-19. As for the study in general: The study drew acute and convalescent COVID-19 samples from the United States, Italy and Spain. Sample material is recorded as cDNA or gDNA derived from T cells, B-cell-depleted T cells, or PBMCs.

This CDR3 contains 14 residues. CDR1 and CDR2 (germline): SGDLS, YYNGEE. The V and J ends lost 0 bases and 4 bases, in that order; junction bases with no gene match: 4. In the original processing: Reference gene primer amplification in the assay estimated nucleated cell counts. The data were produced by immunoSEQ multiplex PCR, yet TCRdb's version contains in-frame clones alone and is incomplete. The V and J calls and clone size are taken from that table; D and trimming were inferred from the DNA. The sample contains around 170,000 clones, roughly 84% of which appear only once. This sequence joins TRBV9 and TRBJ2-7; 7 nucleotides align to TRBD1. This receptor was taken from a man in his late teens or twenties with active or convalescent COVID-19. Sequences were obtained from peripheral blood. The CDR3: CASSVDEGAYEQYF. The CDR3 DNA is TGTGCCAGCAGCGTAGATGAGGGGGCTTACGAGCAGTACTTC. Complete variable domain (other parts from reference TRBV9 and TRBJ2-7): DSGVTQTPKHLITATGQRVTLRCSPRSGDLSVYWYQQSLDQGLQFLIQYYNGEERAKGNILERFSAQQFPDLHSELNLSSLELGDSALYFCASSVDEGAYEQYFGPGTRLTVT.